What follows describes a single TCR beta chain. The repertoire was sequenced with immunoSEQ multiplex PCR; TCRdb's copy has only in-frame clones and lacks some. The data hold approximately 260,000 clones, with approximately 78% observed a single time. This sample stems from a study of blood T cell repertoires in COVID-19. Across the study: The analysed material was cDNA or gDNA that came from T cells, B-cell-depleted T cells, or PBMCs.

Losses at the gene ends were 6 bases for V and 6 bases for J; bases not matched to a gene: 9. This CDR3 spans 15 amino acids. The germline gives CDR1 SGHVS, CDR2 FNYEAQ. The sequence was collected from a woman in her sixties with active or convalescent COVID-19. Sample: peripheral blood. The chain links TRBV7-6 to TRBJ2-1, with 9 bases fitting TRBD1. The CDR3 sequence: CASSPFPGQGNEQFF. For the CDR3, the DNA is TGTGCCAGCAGTCCGTTTCCGGGACAGGGCAATGAGCAGTTCTTC.